This TCR beta chain is drawn from a study of T cell repertoires in urothelial bladder cancer (dated by TCRdb to the late 2010s). For context, the study as a whole: Clinical stages of the roughly twelve resected lesions were three cT0, three cTa, three cT1 and three cT2 or greater. The study compared TCR repertoire clonality in bladder tumors with that in benign bladder inflammation. About a dozen patients with bladder lesions undergoing transurethral resection were identified prospectively. Twelve resected bladder lesions, consisting of urothelial carcinoma (UC+) and benign (UC-) specimens, were examined.

Comments on this clone: Its recognized antigen is unknown. Base qualities were left out, and no much larger clone turns up one base away.

For CDR1 and CDR2, the germline V gene lists SQVTM and ANQGSEA. V loses 1 base, J loses 1 base, and the germline ends lie 10 bases apart. CDR3 length: 14 amino acids, cysteine to phenylalanine. Only the CDR3 part of the read is kept: 42 bases, read in frame from the first base. Bladder lesion specimens were collected at transurethral resection and stored at -80C. DNA was isolated from the bladder specimens obtained at transurethral resection. The TCR beta chain CDR3 region was sequenced with the immunoSEQ assay. Processing in the source paper ran as follows. For each specimen, T-cell fraction, clonal dominance and maximum TCR clone frequency were calculated. Here the immuneACCESS table is served through TCRdb, limited to in-frame sequences with V and J called. Missing clones are a known gap in these copies; in checked studies unresolved V genes cover under half, and the rest lacks a known reason. The V and J calls and clone size were taken over from that table, and D and trimming were inferred from the DNA. Here the sample has approximately 9,000 clones; 50% to 75% occur a single time. Clones ranked in the top ten supply about 34% of the sample.

What the work shows at the level of the full study, not this receptor alone: A median tumor infiltrating lymphocyte percentage of around 1.9% was observed in carcinoma specimens, compared with about 12% in benign specimens. Urothelial carcinoma specimens had a median of roughly 5,300 T cells, fewer than the median of around 26,000 seen in benign specimens. In carcinoma specimens, one T-cell clone made up as much as 17% of infiltrating lymphocytes, versus around 2.1% in benign specimens.

The source is a human donor with urothelial carcinoma. The sequence links TRBV29-1 to TRBJ1-2; the D gene is possibly TRBD1, with 5 bases matching. The source material was tumor-infiltrating cells from bladder cancer. At the DNA level, the sequence is TGCAGCGTTGAAGCCGACAGCTATAACTATGGCTACACCTTC. It is translated as CSVEADSYNYGYTF.